What follows are 6 T cell receptor beta chains derived from one specimen sequenced in a study of cytomegalovirus exposure and HLA in healthy donors. The PCR ran on 60 Vbeta and 13 Jbeta primers. Assay: immunoSEQ multiplex PCR; the TCRdb copy retains only in-frame clones and omits some. The sample records 150,000 to 200,000 clones, about 80% being singletons. The sample comprised PBMCs. Receptors originate from a woman in her twenties or thirties in good health and CMV-seronegative.

This chain uses TRBV7-2 with TRBJ1-4; TRBD1 matches at 7 bases. The germline gives CDR1 SGHTA, CDR2 FQGNSA. The CDR3 is made up of 16 amino acids. V was clipped by 0 bases and J by 8 bases; unmatched bases: 9. The CDR3 nucleotides are TGTGCCAGCAGCTTAGCGACAGGGTTTTTGCGCGAAAAACTGTTTTTT. Protein: CASSLATGFLREKLFF.

V gene TRBV5-1 combines with J gene TRBJ1-1; 8 bases fit TRBD1. The CDR3 contains 17 residues. The germline CDR1 and CDR2 sequences are SGHRS and YFSETQ. Losses at the gene ends were 4 bases for V and 1 base for J; bases not matched to a gene: 12. This CDR3 is CASSQPRTGGANTEAFF. CDR3 nucleotide sequence: TGCGCCAGCAGCCAACCCCGAACAGGGGGAGCGAACACTGAAGCTTTCTTT.

This chain uses TRBV7-2 with TRBJ2-3; maybe TRBD2 (7 bases). The V end was cut by 4 bases, the J end by 3 bases, with 14 bases between. The CDR3 is 15 residues long. Germline loops: CDR1 SGHTA, CDR2 FQGNSA. The CDR3: CASSSKGGATDTQYF. CDR3 DNA: TGTGCCAGCAGCTCTAAAGGGGGGGCTACAGATACGCAGTATTTT.

This clone showed up just a few times. In nucleotides, the CDR3 is TGTGCCATCAGTGAGTCGAAAGTGTCACAGGAGCAGTTCTTC. Encoded protein: CAISESKVSQEQFF. The rearrangement joins TRBV10-3 to TRBJ2-1; D remains unclear. Germline V gives CDR1 ENHRY, CDR2 SYGVKD. CDR3 length: 14 amino acids. V shed 0 bases and J shed 10 bases, with 13 bases lying between them.

The rearrangement uses TRBV7-2 and TRBJ1-1, with a weak D call TRBD1 (5 bases). CDR1 is SGHTA, CDR2 FQGNSA, per germline. V was clipped by 5 bases and J by 2 bases, with 15 bases between them. This CDR3 comprises 15 residues. CDR3 DNA: TGTGCCAGCAGCCGCAGGGTGGCTGGAAACACTGAAGCTTTCTTT. Encoded protein: CASSRRVAGNTEAFF.

This clone was seen once. V usage is TRBV18 and J usage is TRBJ2-3, with D perhaps matching TRBD1 (6 bases). V lost 3 bases and J 0 bases, leaving 7 bases between the germline ends. The CDR3 is 14 amino acids. In germline, CDR1 is KGHSH, CDR2 LQKENI. The CDR3 loop is CASSPGQSTDTQYF. DNA of the CDR3: TGTGCCAGCTCACCGGGACAAAGCACAGATACGCAGTATTTT.